The clone carrying this TCR beta chain occurred a few times. TCRdb passed the 5' RACE reads through MiXCR, listing each CDR3 protein once. Of 110,000 or so distinct CDR3 sequences listed, approximately 20% are singletons. This CDR3 has 15 amino acids. From germline, CDR1 is SGDLS and CDR2 YYNGEE. After removal of 6 bases from V and 13 bases from J, the junction contained 14 bases not matched to a gene. This specimen comes from a study of human T cells and chemical hapten exposure. Extraction yielded total RNA from whole blood (unfractionated). The origin of this receptor is a human donor in good health. The chain links TRBV9 to TRBJ2-1; 12 positions match TRBD1. CDR3 DNA sequence: TGTGCCAGCAAACCGTACCATGGGACAGGGGGCGGACAGTTCTTC. This sequence encodes CASKPYHGTGGGQFF. Combining the CDR3 with reference TRBV9 and TRBJ2-1 gives the whole variable domain DSGVTQTPKHLITATGQRVTLRCSPRSGDLSVYWYQQSLDQGLQFLIQYYNGEERAKGNILERFSAQQFPDLHSELNLSSLELGDSALYFCASKPYHGTGGGQFFGPGTRLTVL.